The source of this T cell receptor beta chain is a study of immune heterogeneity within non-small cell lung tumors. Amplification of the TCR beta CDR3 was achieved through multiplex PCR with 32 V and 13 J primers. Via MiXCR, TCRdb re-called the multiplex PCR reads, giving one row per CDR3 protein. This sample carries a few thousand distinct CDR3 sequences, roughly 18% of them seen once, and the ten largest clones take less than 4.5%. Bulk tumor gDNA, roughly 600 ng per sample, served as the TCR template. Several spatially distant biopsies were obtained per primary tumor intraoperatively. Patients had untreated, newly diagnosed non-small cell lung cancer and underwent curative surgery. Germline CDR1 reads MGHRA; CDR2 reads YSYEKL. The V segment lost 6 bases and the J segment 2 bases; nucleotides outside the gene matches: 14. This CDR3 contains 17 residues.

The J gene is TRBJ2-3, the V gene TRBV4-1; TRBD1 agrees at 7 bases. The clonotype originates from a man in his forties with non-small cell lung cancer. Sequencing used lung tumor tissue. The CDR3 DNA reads TGCGCCAGCAGACAGCTAAAAAGACAGGGAGACACAGATACGCAGTATTTT. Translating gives CASRQLKRQGDTDTQYF.